Here is one T cell receptor beta chain with its context. Germline CDR1 and CDR2: MNHNS and SASEGT. The CDR3 sequence is 16 residues long. The V and J ends lost 4 bases and 7 bases respectively, with 20 bases between them. These data belong to a study of blood T cell repertoires in COVID-19. The assay was immunoSEQ multiplex PCR, and TCRdb's table has in-frame clones only and misses some. This sample carries 60,000 to 80,000 clones, about 85% of them seen once, and the ten largest clones take about 13%. The sequence came from a man aged 45-65 years with COVID-19, enrolled during active disease. The specimen sequenced was peripheral blood. The V gene is TRBV6-1, the J gene TRBJ1-5; D is uncertain. Here the CDR3 reads CASSGLGRRAGQPQHF. In DNA form, the CDR3 reads TGTGCCAGCAGTGGTCTAGGACGGAGGGCAGGACAGCCCCAGCATTTT.